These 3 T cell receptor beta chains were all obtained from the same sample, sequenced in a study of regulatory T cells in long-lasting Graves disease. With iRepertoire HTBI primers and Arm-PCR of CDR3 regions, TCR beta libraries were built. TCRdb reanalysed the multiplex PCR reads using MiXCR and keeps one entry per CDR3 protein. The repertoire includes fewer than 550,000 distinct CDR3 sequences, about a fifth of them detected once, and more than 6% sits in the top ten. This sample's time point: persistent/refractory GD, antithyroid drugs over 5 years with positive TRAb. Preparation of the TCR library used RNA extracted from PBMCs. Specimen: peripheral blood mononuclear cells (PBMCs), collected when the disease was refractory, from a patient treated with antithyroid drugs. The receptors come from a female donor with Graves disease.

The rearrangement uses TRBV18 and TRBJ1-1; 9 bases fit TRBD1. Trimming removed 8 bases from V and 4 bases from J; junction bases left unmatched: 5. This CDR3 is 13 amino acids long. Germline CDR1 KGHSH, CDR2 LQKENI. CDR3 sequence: CASAEDRGTEAFF. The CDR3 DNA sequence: TGTGCCAGCGCGGAGGACAGGGGCACTGAAGCTTTCTTT.

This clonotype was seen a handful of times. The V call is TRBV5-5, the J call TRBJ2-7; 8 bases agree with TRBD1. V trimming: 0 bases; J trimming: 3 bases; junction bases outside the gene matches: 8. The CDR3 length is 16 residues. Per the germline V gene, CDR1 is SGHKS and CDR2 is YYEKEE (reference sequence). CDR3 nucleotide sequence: TGTGCCAGCAGCTTGGGGACAGGGCCCCTTTTCTACGAGCAGTACTTC. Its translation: CASSLGTGPLFYEQYF.

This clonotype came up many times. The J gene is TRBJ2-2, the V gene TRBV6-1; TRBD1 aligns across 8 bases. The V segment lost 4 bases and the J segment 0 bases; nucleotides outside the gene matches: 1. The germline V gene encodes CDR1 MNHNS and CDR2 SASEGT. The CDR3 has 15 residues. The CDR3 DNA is TGTGCCAGCAGTGTACAGGGGGCGAACACCGGGGAGCTGTTTTTT. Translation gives CASSVQGANTGELFF.